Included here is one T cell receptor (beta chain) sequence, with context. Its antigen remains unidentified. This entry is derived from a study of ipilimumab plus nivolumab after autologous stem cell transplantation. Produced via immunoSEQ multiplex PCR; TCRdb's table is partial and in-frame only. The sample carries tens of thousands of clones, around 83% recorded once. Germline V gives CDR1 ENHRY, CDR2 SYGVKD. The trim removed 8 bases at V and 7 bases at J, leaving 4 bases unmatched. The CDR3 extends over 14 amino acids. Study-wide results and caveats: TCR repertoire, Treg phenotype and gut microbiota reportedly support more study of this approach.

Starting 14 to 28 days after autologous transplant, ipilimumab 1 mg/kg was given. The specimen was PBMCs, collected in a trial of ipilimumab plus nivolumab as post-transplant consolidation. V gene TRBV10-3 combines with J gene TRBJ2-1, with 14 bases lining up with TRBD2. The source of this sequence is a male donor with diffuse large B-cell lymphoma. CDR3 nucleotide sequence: TGTGCCATCCGAGGACTAGCGGGGGGAAATGAGCAGTTCTTC. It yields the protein CAIRGLAGGNEQFF.